What follows are 14 T cell receptor beta chains derived from one specimen sequenced in a study of OX40 agonist ivuxolimab in advanced cancers. Data came from immunoSEQ multiplex PCR; TCRdb stores just in-frame clones and leaves some out. The sample has about 83,000 clones, less than 85% seen once. Sample: CD4+ or CD8+ T cells sorted from blood, taken in a trial of the OX40 agonist ivuxolimab. These receptors originate from an adult with an advanced solid tumor such as melanoma, head and neck, liver or kidney cancer.

The chain is built from TRBV7-2 and TRBJ2-5, with 13 bases lining up with TRBD2. Germline V gene lookup returns CDR1 SGHTA and CDR2 FQGNSA. After removal of 5 bases from V and 3 bases from J, the junction contained 9 bases not matched to a gene. The CDR3 covers 17 residues. The CDR3 loop is CASSPGTSGTVKETQYF. CDR3 sequence (DNA): TGTGCCAGCAGCCCTGGGACTAGCGGGACTGTAAAAGAGACCCAGTACTTC. Based on the CDR3 plus reference TRBV7-2 and TRBJ2-5, the full variable domain is GAGVSQSPSNKVTEKGKDVELRCDPISGHTALYWYRQSLGQGLEFLIYFQGNSAPDKSGLPSDRFSAERTGGSVSTLTIQRTQQEDSAVYLCASSPGTSGTVKETQYFGPGTRLLVL.

The CDR3: CASSQGTADTQYF. The CDR3 DNA sequence: TGTGCCAGCAGTCAGGGGACGGCAGATACGCAGTATTTT. This rearrangement joins TRBV9 to TRBJ2-3, with D possibly being TRBD1 (6 bases). In germline, CDR1 is SGDLS, CDR2 YYNGEE. Trimming shortened V by 5 bases and J by 4 bases, and 11 bases separated the two germline ends. The CDR3 extends over 13 amino acids.

CDR3 bases: TGTGCCTGGAGTGCCGCAGTAGATACGCAGTATTTT. This encodes CAWSAAVDTQYF. The rearrangement links TRBV30 to TRBJ2-3, with unresolved D. V lost 1 base to trimming and J lost 5 bases, with 7 bases between them. The CDR3 covers 12 residues. Germline V gives CDR1 GTSNPN, CDR2 SVGIG (reference sequence). Together with reference TRBV30 and TRBJ2-3, the CDR3 gives the full variable domain: SQTIHQWPATLVQPVGSPLSLECTVEGTSNPNLYWYRQAAGRGLQLLFYSVGIGQISSEVPQNLSASRPQDRQFILSSKKLLLSDSGFYLCAWSAAVDTQYFGPGTRLTVL.

J is TRBJ1-1 and V is TRBV6-1; no clear D. CDR1 MNHNS and CDR2 SASEGT come from the germline V gene. There are 11 residues in the CDR3. Trimming pared 2 bases from V and 7 bases from J, leaving 5 bases between. CDR3 residues: CASSEQVEAFF. The DNA of the CDR3 is TGTGCCAGCAGTGAACAGGTTGAAGCTTTCTTT.

This clone was counted between two and nine times. This chain uses TRBV5-4 with TRBJ1-1, with D maybe TRBD1 (6 bases). Germline loops: CDR1 SGHNT, CDR2 YYREEE (reference sequence). V gave up 4 bases and J gave up 5 bases, with 21 bases separating them. CDR3 size: 16 residues. CDR3 sequence reads: CASSDNELWGPTEAFF. The CDR3 bases are TGTGCCAGCAGCGATAACGAATTATGGGGGCCGACTGAAGCTTTCTTT.

The chain employs TRBV13 and TRBJ2-5, with a weak D call TRBD1 (6 bases). The CDR3 covers 14 residues. The V and J ends lost 3 bases and 5 bases respectively, with 13 bases between them. Germline assignment: CDR1 PRHDT and CDR2 FYEKMQ (reference sequence). This chain's CDR3 is CASSLGRGSETQYF. Here the CDR3 DNA reads TGTGCCAGCAGCTTGGGCAGGGGCTCGGAGACCCAGTACTTC.

The CDR3 here is CASSPPNSLYGYTF. DNA of the CDR3: TGTGCCAGCAGTCCCCCCAACAGCCTCTATGGCTACACCTTC. The chain combines TRBV28 with TRBJ1-2; D gene unclear. V lost 5 bases and J 4 bases, leaving 14 bases between the germline ends. This CDR3 has 14 amino acids. Germline V lookup: CDR1 MDHEN, CDR2 SYDVKM.

V and J are TRBV4-3 and TRBJ1-2; 8 bases fit TRBD1. CDR3 length: 20 amino acids. CDR1 LGHNA and CDR2 YSLEER come from the germline V gene. Trimming took 3 bases from V and 7 from J; bases not matched to a gene: 25. Here the CDR3 reads CASSQTFARTLRGQGVGYTF. The CDR3, as DNA: TGCGCCAGCAGCCAGACTTTCGCCCGTACGTTAAGAGGACAGGGAGTTGGCTACACCTTC.

This sequence joins TRBV6-5 and TRBJ2-1; D is undetermined. CDR3 length: 14 residues. Trimming removed 3 bases from V and 3 bases from J, with 9 bases in between. CDR1 and CDR2 from the germline V gene are MNHEY and SVGAGI. CDR3: CASSYKLGYNEQFF. The CDR3 nucleotides read TGTGCCAGCAGTTATAAATTAGGCTACAATGAGCAGTTCTTC.

V usage is TRBV30 and J usage is TRBJ1-5, with unresolved D. Trimming removed 1 base from V and 6 bases from J, with 16 bases in between. The CDR3 sequence is 15 residues long. CDR1 and CDR2 from the germline V gene are GTSNPN and SVGIG (reference sequence). The CDR3 here is CAWSALRGFLQPQHF. The CDR3 DNA follows: TGTGCCTGGAGTGCGTTAAGAGGGTTTCTTCAGCCCCAGCATTTT.

This chain uses TRBV19 with TRBJ1-6, with D unclear. This CDR3 region has 14 residues. V lost 3 bases and J lost 8, with 11 bases in between. Germline V lookup: CDR1 LNHDA, CDR2 SQIVND (reference sequence). CDR3 sequence reads: CASSMVANDSPLHF. The CDR3 coding sequence is TGTGCCAGTAGTATGGTCGCCAACGATTCACCCCTCCACTTT.

V is TRBV6-6 and J is TRBJ2-7; the D call may be TRBD1 or TRBD2 (6 bases each). V was pared by 7 bases and J by 0 bases, with 13 bases between. Germline assignment: CDR1 MNHNY and CDR2 SVGAGI (reference sequence). This CDR3 region has 14 residues. The CDR3: CASTQGGSSYEQYF. DNA of the CDR3: TGTGCCAGCACTCAAGGGGGGAGCTCCTACGAGCAGTACTTC.

The V gene is TRBV27, the J gene TRBJ1-6, with D possibly being TRBD1 (6 bases). From germline, CDR1 is MNHEY and CDR2 SMNVEV (reference sequence). The V end was cut by 7 bases, the J end by 14 bases, with 21 bases between. The CDR3 sequence is 14 residues long. CDR3 nucleotides: TGTGCCAGCACCCTCTCTTGGGGGGCTCCGGCCCTCCACTTT. Translation: CASTLSWGAPALHF.

The genes are TRBV5-1 and TRBJ2-1, with D possibly matching TRBD1 (5 bases). The CDR3 is 17 amino acids. Per the germline V gene, CDR1 is SGHRS and CDR2 is YFSETQ. V was trimmed by 1 base and J by 0 bases, leaving 14 bases between them. CDR3 nucleotide sequence: TGCGCCAGCAGCTTGTCTGTCGACAGTTACTCCTACAATGAGCAGTTCTTC. This encodes CASSLSVDSYSYNEQFF.